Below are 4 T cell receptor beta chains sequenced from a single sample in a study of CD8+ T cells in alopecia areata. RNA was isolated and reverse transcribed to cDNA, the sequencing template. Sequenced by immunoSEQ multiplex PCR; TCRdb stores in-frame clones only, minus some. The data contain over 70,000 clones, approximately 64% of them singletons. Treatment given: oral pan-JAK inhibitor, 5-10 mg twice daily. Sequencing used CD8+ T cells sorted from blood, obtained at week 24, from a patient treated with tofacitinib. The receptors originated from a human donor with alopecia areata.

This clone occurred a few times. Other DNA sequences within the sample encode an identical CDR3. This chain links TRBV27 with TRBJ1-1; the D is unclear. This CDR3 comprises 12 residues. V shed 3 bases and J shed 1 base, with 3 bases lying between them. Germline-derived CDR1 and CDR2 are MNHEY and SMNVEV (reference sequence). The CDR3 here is CASSLGNTEAFF. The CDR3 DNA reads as TGTGCCAGCAGTTTGGGGAACACTGAAGCTTTCTTT.

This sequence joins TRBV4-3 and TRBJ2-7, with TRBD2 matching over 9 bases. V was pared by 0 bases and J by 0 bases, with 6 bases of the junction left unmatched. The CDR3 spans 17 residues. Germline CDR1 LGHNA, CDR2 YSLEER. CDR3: CASSQDASGVSSYEQYF. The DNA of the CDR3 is TGCGCCAGCAGCCAAGACGCTAGCGGGGTAAGCTCCTACGAGCAGTACTTC.

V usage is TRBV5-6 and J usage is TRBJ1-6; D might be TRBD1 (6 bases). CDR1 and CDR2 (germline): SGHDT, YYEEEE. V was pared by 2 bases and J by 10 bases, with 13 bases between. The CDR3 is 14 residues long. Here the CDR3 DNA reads TGTGCCAGCAGCTTCGCGGCAGGGGTGTCACCCCTCCACTTT. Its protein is CASSFAAGVSPLHF.

CDR3 protein: CASSSRGQGPGTQYF. CDR3 nucleotides: TGTGCCAGCAGCTCCCGTGGACAGGGTCCGGGGACCCAGTACTTC. The gene calls are TRBV7-9 and TRBJ2-5; 8 bases line up with TRBD1. Per germline, CDR1 SEHNR and CDR2 FQNEAQ (reference sequence). This CDR3 is 15 amino acids long. The ends lost 4 bases at V and 7 bases at J; junction bases unmatched: 11.